This note documents a single T cell receptor beta chain sequence. Its antigen remains unknown. This sample is drawn from a study of T cell responses to AZD1222 COVID-19 vaccine. Findings and limits, study-wide: A rise in Spike-specific TCR breadth and depth followed two AZD1222 doses.

Profiled with immunoSEQ multiplex PCR; TCRdb holds only in-frame clones, not every one. The table has tens of thousands of clones, roughly 90% seen once. The clonotype comes from an adult who received the AZD1222 COVID-19 vaccine. The material was peripheral blood, obtained 28 days after the second AZD1222 dose.

CDR3 amino acids: CASSRQVNQPQHF. In DNA form, the CDR3 reads TGTGCCAGCAGTCGACAGGTAAATCAGCCCCAGCATTTT. This chain joins TRBV12-3 or TRBV12-4 and TRBJ1-5; a possible D gene is TRBD1 (6 bases). The CDR3 is 13 residues long. V was cut by 5 bases and J by 4 bases, with 9 bases left in between.